There are a few counts of the clone carrying this TCR beta chain. Its antigen is as yet unknown. Time point described: blood 4 weeks post-SBRT, at nephrectomy. Treatment noted: 15 Gy SBRT to primary tumor, nephrectomy 4 weeks later. Nephrectomy followed 15 Gy stereotactic body radiation by 4 weeks. Serial blood draws occurred at baseline and 2 and 4 weeks post-SBRT. Using immunoSEQ multiplex PCR, the repertoire was profiled, and TCRdb retains in-frame clones only, with some absent. The sample has around 170,000 clones, 88% seen once. This sample is part of a study of radiation and T cells in renal cell carcinoma. Findings and limits, study-wide: No pretreatment tumor biopsies were available for baseline clonotypes. In blood, top tumor clones expanded by 2 weeks, shrinking by 4.

The TCR sequence derives from a woman between 45 and 60 years old with renal cell carcinoma. The sample here was blood, taken from a patient whose treatment included radiotherapy and nephrectomy.

This chain's CDR3 is CASSLGSGNTEAFF. In DNA form, the CDR3 reads TGTGCCAGCAGCTTAGGTTCGGGGAACACTGAAGCTTTCTTT. The chain uses TRBV11-3 and TRBJ1-1; D is unresolved. Germline V gives CDR1 SGHNT, CDR2 YENEEA. V dropped 1 base and J dropped 1 base, with 7 bases sitting between them. The length of the CDR3 is 14 residues. Filled out from reference TRBV11-3 and TRBJ1-1, the complete variable domain reads EAGVVQSPRYKIIEKKQPVAFWCNPISGHNTLYWYLQNLGQGPELLIRYENEEAVDDSQLPKDRFSAERLKGVDSTLKIQPAELGDSAVYLCASSLGSGNTEAFFGQGTRLTVV.